Below are 22 T cell receptor beta chains sequenced from a single sample in a study of shared clonotypes between healthy human individuals. This table comes from immunoSEQ multiplex PCR, and its TCRdb copy is limited to in-frame clones, with some not included. Of 300,000 to 400,000 clones listed, under 80% are singletons. The material sequenced was memory CD4+ T cells sorted from blood. Subset reported: CD45RA-negative fraction. The receptor source for this set is a man younger than 40 in good health.

This chain connects TRBV6-1 to TRBJ1-2; D uncertain. V was clipped by 4 bases and J by 0 bases, with 12 bases between them. CDR3 length: 15 amino acids. Germline V gene lookup returns CDR1 MNHNS and CDR2 SASEGT. The CDR3 loop is CASSAYTVTNYGYTF. Written as DNA, the CDR3 is TGTGCCAGCAGTGCGTATACAGTTACTAACTATGGCTACACCTTC.

The CDR3 loop reads CASSSAGTTDTQYF. The CDR3 DNA sequence: TGCGCCAGCAGCTCAGCGGGTACCACAGATACGCAGTATTTT. J is TRBJ2-3 and V is TRBV5-1; maybe TRBD2 (6 bases). V shed 3 bases and J shed 2 bases, with 10 bases lying between them. CDR3 length: 14 residues. Germline V CDR1 and CDR2: SGHRS, YFSETQ.

The chain uses TRBV11-2 and TRBJ2-1, with D possibly matching TRBD2 (6 bases). Looked up from germline, CDR1 is SGHAT and CDR2 is FQNNGV. With 2 bases removed from V and 7 bases from J, the gap between germline ends came to 9 bases. The CDR3 sequence is 13 residues long. The CDR3 DNA sequence: TGTGCCAGCAGCTTATTAGGGAGGAATGAGCAGTTCTTC. Protein product: CASSLLGRNEQFF.

CDR3 amino acids: CAGGQGAVSNEQFF. CDR3 sequence (DNA): TGTGCCGGGGGACAGGGGGCGGTCAGTAATGAGCAGTTCTTC. The chain combines TRBV2 with TRBJ2-1; 12 nucleotides line up with TRBD1. The CDR3 is made up of 14 amino acids. V dropped 11 bases and J dropped 7; count of bases not matched to a gene: 9. The germline CDR1 and CDR2 sequences are SNHLY and FYNNEI.

The chain links TRBV14 to TRBJ2-6; D unresolved. V lost 1 base, J lost 1 base, and 5 bases lay in between. This CDR3 has 15 residues. The V gene's germline CDR1 is SGHDN and CDR2 FVKESK. CDR3 nucleotides: TGTGCCAGCAGCCAAGCAAATTCTGGGGCCAACGTCCTGACTTTC. It encodes CASSQANSGANVLTF.

V and J are TRBV5-1 and TRBJ2-3, with 9 bases lining up with TRBD2. This CDR3 is 16 amino acids long. Germline CDR1 is SGHRS and CDR2 is YFSETQ. The V and J ends lost 3 bases and 2 bases, in that order; junction bases with no gene match: 7. DNA of the CDR3: TGCGCCAGCAGCTCTCCTAGCGGGACTTACACAGATACGCAGTATTTT. Translated: CASSSPSGTYTDTQYF.

Remarks on this clone: Other DNA sequences within the sample encode an identical CDR3. This rearrangement joins TRBV7-9 to TRBJ1-1, with D unclear. The CDR3 runs to 12 residues. The germline gives CDR1 SEHNR, CDR2 FQNEAQ (reference sequence). V lost 3 bases, J lost 3 bases, and 5 bases lay in between. CDR3 in amino acids: CASSLRDTEAFF. DNA for the CDR3: TGTGCCAGCAGCTTGAGGGACACTGAAGCTTTCTTT.

With respect to this clone: A read error is the likely source, as a far larger clone sits one nucleotide away. This chain links TRBV7-3 with TRBJ2-1; possibly TRBD2 for D (5 bases). The CDR3 spans 15 residues. In germline, CDR1 is SGHTA, CDR2 FQGTGA. Written as DNA, the CDR3 is TGTGCCAGCTGCTTAGCGATCAACCCAAACAATGAGCAGTTCTTC. Amino acids: CASCLAINPNNEQFF.

The J gene is TRBJ2-1, the V gene TRBV25-1; weak D call: TRBD2 (6 bases). V was trimmed by 3 bases and J by 5 bases, leaving 20 bases between them. Germline CDR1 and CDR2: MGHDK and SYGVNS. This CDR3 has 17 amino acids. This CDR3 reads CASSDRDSGLINNEQFF. The CDR3 bases are TGTGCCAGCAGTGACAGGGATAGCGGATTAATCAACAATGAGCAGTTCTTC.

V gene TRBV2 combines with J gene TRBJ2-1; weak D call: TRBD2 (5 bases). The CDR3 runs 15 residues. V lost 0 bases and J 5 bases, leaving 11 bases between the germline ends. Germline V CDR1 and CDR2: SNHLY, FYNNEI. CDR3 bases: TGTGCCAGCAGTGAAGCGCGGGCAGCGAACAATGAGCAGTTCTTC. This encodes CASSEARAANNEQFF.

V is TRBV4-1 and J is TRBJ2-1; a weak D match, TRBD2 (6 bases). The germline CDR1 and CDR2 sequences are MGHRA and YSYEKL. Trimming took off 6 bases at V and 10 bases at J, with 19 bases between the two ends. The CDR3 covers 14 residues. CDR3 nucleotides: TGCGCCAGCAGTGCTCGGGACGGAGGGGCGGAGCAGTTCTTC. It translates to CASSARDGGAEQFF.

The chain carries TRBV6-5 and TRBJ1-1, with 9 bases matching TRBD1. CDR3 length equals 14 residues. Germline loops: CDR1 MNHEY, CDR2 SVGAGI. The ends lost 7 bases at V and 5 bases at J; junction bases unmatched: 8. CDR3 region: CASNKQGAETEAFF. The CDR3 region has the DNA TGTGCCAGCAATAAACAGGGGGCAGAGACTGAAGCTTTCTTT.

This clone was recorded a few times. The chain combines TRBV5-1 with TRBJ1-5; D ambiguous. This CDR3 has 16 residues. Trimming took 4 bases from V and 1 from J, leaving 15 bases between them. The germline V gene has CDR1 SGHRS and CDR2 YFSETQ. CDR3 protein: CASSEGGRGSNQPQHF. CDR3 DNA: TGCGCCAGCAGCGAAGGTGGACGGGGAAGCAATCAGCCCCAGCATTTT. Full variable domain (missing parts from reference TRBV5-1 and TRBJ1-5): KAGVTQTPRYLIKTRGQQVTLSCSPISGHRSVSWYQQTPGQGLQFLFEYFSETQRNKGNFPGRFSGRQFSNSRSEMNVSTLELGDSALYLCASSEGGRGSNQPQHFGDGTRLSIL.

CDR3 DNA: TGTGCCAGCAGCTTGGGACTAGCGGGAGCAGATACGCAGTATTTT. Amino acids: CASSLGLAGADTQYF. V gene TRBV5-4 combines with J gene TRBJ2-3, with 12 bases fitting TRBD2. J gave up 4 bases and V 0 bases, and 0 bases lay outside the gene matches. Germline loops: CDR1 SGHNT, CDR2 YYREEE (reference sequence). There are 15 residues in the CDR3.

This sequence joins TRBV11-2 and TRBJ2-5; weak D call: TRBD2 (7 bases). V gave up 5 bases and J gave up 5 bases, with 18 bases separating them. From germline, CDR1 is SGHAT and CDR2 FQNNGV. This CDR3 region has 15 residues. For the CDR3, the DNA is TGTGCCAGCAGCCTCCAAGGGGGGGCAGGGGAGACCCAGTACTTC. Translation: CASSLQGGAGETQYF.

The chain links TRBV29-1 to TRBJ2-1; tentative D call: TRBD2 (5 bases). The CDR3 length is 14 residues. The germline V gene encodes CDR1 SQVTM and CDR2 ANQGSEA. The V end was cut by 6 bases, the J end by 5 bases, with 17 bases between. CDR3 amino acids: CSVTGITFNNEQFF. DNA for the CDR3: TGCAGCGTCACCGGGATCACTTTTAACAATGAGCAGTTCTTC.

The genes are TRBV10-3 and TRBJ1-5; 7 nucleotides align to TRBD1. Losses at the gene ends were 5 bases for V and 4 bases for J; bases not matched to a gene: 2. Germline V gene data show CDR1 as ENHRY and CDR2 as SYGVKD. The CDR3 runs 13 residues. DNA for the CDR3: TGTGCCATCAGTAGGGACAGTAATCAGCCCCAGCATTTT. The encoded protein is CAISRDSNQPQHF.

The chain links TRBV5-1 to TRBJ2-3; TRBD2 is a possible D gene (6 bases). The germline CDR1 and CDR2 sequences are SGHRS and YFSETQ. The CDR3 totals 14 residues. V was cut by 1 base and J by 3 bases, with 9 bases left in between. CDR3 protein: CASSLSSGTDTQYF. The CDR3 bases are TGCGCCAGCAGCTTGAGTAGCGGAACAGATACGCAGTATTTT.

This chain links TRBV2 with TRBJ2-2; the match to TRBD1 covers 9 bases. This CDR3 region has 15 residues. CDR1 and CDR2 (germline): SNHLY, FYNNEI. The V segment lost 7 bases and the J segment 5 bases; nucleotides outside the gene matches: 8. The CDR3 region is CASKFDRGITGELFF. As DNA, the CDR3 is TGTGCCAGCAAATTTGACAGGGGGATTACCGGGGAGCTGTTTTTT.

This chain joins TRBV5-1 and TRBJ2-1; D not resolved. This CDR3 has 16 residues. Germline assignment: CDR1 SGHRS and CDR2 YFSETQ. The V end was cut by 0 bases, the J end by 0 bases, with 10 bases between. For the CDR3, the DNA is TGCGCCAGCAGCTTGGAGGCGGTCATCTCCTACAATGAGCAGTTCTTC. This translates into CASSLEAVISYNEQFF.

V and J are TRBV5-1 and TRBJ2-7; possible D gene TRBD1, 5 bases. The length of the CDR3 is 13 residues. The germline V and J ends were trimmed by 6 bases and 0 bases, with 10 bases remaining between them. CDR1 is SGHRS and CDR2 is YFSETQ in the germline V gene. The DNA of the CDR3 is TGCGCCAGCACCGCAGGGATCTCCTACGAGCAGTACTTC. This gives the protein CASTAGISYEQYF.

The chain employs TRBV11-2 and TRBJ2-7, with TRBD2 matching over 12 bases. Germline values: CDR1 SGHAT, CDR2 FQNNGV. The V gene end was trimmed by 5 bases and the J gene end by 7 bases; junction bases not matched to a gene: 9. The CDR3 is 15 amino acids. This CDR3 is CASSHLAGGPGEQYF. Written as DNA, the CDR3 is TGTGCCAGCAGCCATCTAGCGGGAGGGCCGGGTGAGCAGTACTTC.